The rows below give T cell receptor beta chains drawn from one sample of a study of chemoradiotherapy in HPV16-positive cancers. Clones were sequenced by immunoSEQ multiplex PCR, and TCRdb holds only the in-frame ones, with some missing. Here the sample spans 9,500 to 12,000 clones, roughly nine tenths being singletons. The specimen was blood, collected from a patient who underwent chemoradiotherapy. These receptors originate from a human donor with HPV-associated anogenital cancer. The CDR3 runs from the conserved cysteine through the conserved F or W. A D gene is named only where the DNA matches it firmly. The size entry is marked missing in some rows and otherwise reads once, few, many or a size class.

cdr3_aa,cdr3_nt,d_call,j_call,clone_size,v_call
CASRKVGANYGYTF,TGTGCCAGTAGAAAAGTTGGTGCTAACTATGGCTACACCTTC,NA,TRBJ1-2,NA,TRBV19
CASSQDMTGPYEQYF,TGTGCCAGCAGCCAAGATATGACAGGGCCCTACGAGCAGTACTTC,TRBD1,TRBJ2-7,NA,TRBV4-2
CAWSVLGNAYGYTF,TGTGCCTGGAGTGTACTGGGAAATGCCTATGGCTACACCTTC,NA,TRBJ1-2,NA,TRBV30
CASSLVGNSYEQYF,TGTGCCAGCAGCTTAGTCGGCAACTCCTACGAGCAGTACTTC,NA,TRBJ2-7,NA,TRBV7-9
CASSYSTSGGYEQYF,TGTGCCAGCAGTTACTCGACTAGCGGGGGGTACGAGCAGTACTTC,TRBD2,TRBJ2-7,NA,TRBV6-5
CASSLGPSGLAGYEQYF,TGTGCCAGCAGCTTAGGCCCATCCGGACTAGCTGGTTACGAGCAGTACTTC,TRBD2,TRBJ2-7,NA,TRBV13
CATSRLQGITGEAFF,TGTGCCACCAGCAGGCTACAGGGGATAACCGGTGAAGCTTTCTTT,TRBD1,TRBJ1-1,NA,TRBV15
CASSSLVGAYEQYF,TGTGCCAGCAGCTCGCTCGTGGGGGCCTACGAGCAGTACTTC,NA,TRBJ2-7,NA,TRBV11-2
CASSNTQAETQYF,TGTGCCAGCAGCAACACCCAAGCAGAGACCCAGTACTTC,NA,TRBJ2-5,NA,TRBV5-4
CASSRFDRANEKLFF,TGTGCCAGCAGTCGTTTCGATAGGGCTAATGAAAAACTGTTTTTT,NA,TRBJ1-4,NA,TRBV9
CASSQSYGGADEQFF,TGTGCCAGCAGCCAATCTTACGGGGGCGCGGATGAGCAGTTCTTC,NA,TRBJ2-1,NA,TRBV4-2
CASSLGGVTNEKLFF,TGTGCCAGCAGCTTAGGGGGAGTTACTAATGAAAAACTGTTTTTT,NA,TRBJ1-4,NA,TRBV7-2
CASSLKVRVAGTTGELFF,TGTGCCAGCAGCTTAAAGGTTCGGGTAGCGGGAACAACCGGGGAGCTGTTTTTT,TRBD2,TRBJ2-2,NA,TRBV7-9
CASSTTGGHTEAFF,TGTGCCAGCAGTACGACAGGGGGGCACACTGAAGCTTTCTTT,TRBD1,TRBJ1-1,NA,TRBV7-3
CASHEVLAGNRAGELFF,TGTGCCAGCCACGAAGTCTTAGCGGGGAATCGTGCCGGGGAGCTGTTTTTT,TRBD2,TRBJ2-2,NA,TRBV27
CASSPSPGDTGELFF,TGTGCCAGCAGCCCCTCCCCTGGGGACACCGGGGAGCTGTTTTTT,NA,TRBJ2-2,NA,TRBV6-4
CAWSLVDRSTDTQYF,TGTGCCTGGAGTTTGGTTGACAGGAGCACAGATACGCAGTATTTT,NA,TRBJ2-3,NA,TRBV30
CASSLGLAGGGAQETQYF,TGTGCCAGCAGCTTAGGTCTCGCTGGCGGGGGGGCTCAAGAGACCCAGTACTTC,TRBD2,TRBJ2-5,NA,TRBV11-3
CASSLLSVPYNEQFF,TGTGCCAGCAGCTTATTGTCGGTGCCCTACAATGAGCAGTTCTTC,NA,TRBJ2-1,NA,TRBV7-3
CASNPPGRETQYF,TGTGCCAGCAACCCGCCGGGGCGAGAGACCCAGTACTTC,NA,TRBJ2-5,NA,TRBV7-9
CASSSPSPWANVLTF,TGTGCCAGCAGCTCCCCCTCCCCCTGGGCCAACGTCCTGACTTTC,NA,TRBJ2-6,NA,TRBV7-3
CASRGQTGNYGYTF,TGTGCCAGCAGGGGACAGACGGGGAACTATGGCTACACCTTC,TRBD1,TRBJ1-2,NA,TRBV2
CASSHGGRTINEQFF,TGTGCCAGCAGCCACGGCGGTAGGACAATCAATGAGCAGTTCTTC,NA,TRBJ2-1,NA,TRBV14
CASSPQGAPTEAFF,TGTGCCAGCAGCCCACAGGGGGCGCCTACTGAAGCTTTCTTT,TRBD1,TRBJ1-1,once,TRBV5-6